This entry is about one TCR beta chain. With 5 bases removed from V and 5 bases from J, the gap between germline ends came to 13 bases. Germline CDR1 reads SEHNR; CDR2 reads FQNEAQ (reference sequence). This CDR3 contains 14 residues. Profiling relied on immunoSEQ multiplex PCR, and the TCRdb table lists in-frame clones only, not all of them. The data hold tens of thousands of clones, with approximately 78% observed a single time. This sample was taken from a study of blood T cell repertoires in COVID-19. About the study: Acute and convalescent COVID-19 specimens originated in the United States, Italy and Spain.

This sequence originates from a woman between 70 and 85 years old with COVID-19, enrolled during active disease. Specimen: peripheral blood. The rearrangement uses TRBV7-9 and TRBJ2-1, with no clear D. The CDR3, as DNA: TGTGCCAGCAGCCCTATCAGGTCGGACAATGAGCAGTTCTTC. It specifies CASSPIRSDNEQFF.